This T cell receptor (beta chain) was sequenced during a study of T cells after yellow fever vaccination. Study outcomes and limitations: Clones that expanded after primary vaccination mostly reappeared after the booster (96% CD4, approximately 85% CD8).

A single record per CDR3 protein comes from TCRdb applying MiXCR to the 5' RACE reads. This sample has under 350,000 distinct CDR3 sequences, with about 4% found just once. Trimming took 1 base from V and 6 from J, leaving 7 bases between them. The CDR3 spans 12 residues. About this clonotype itself: Its antigen is unknown.

The specimen comprised PBMCs, sampled 5 days after the yellow fever booster vaccination. This chain uses TRBV12-3 or TRBV12-4 with TRBJ2-7; D may be TRBD1 or TRBD2 (5 bases each). This clonotype was sampled from a man younger than 30 who received the YFV17D yellow fever vaccine. CDR3 residues: CASSLGGPEQYF. DNA of the CDR3: TGTGCCAGCAGTTTAGGGGGACCCGAGCAGTACTTC.